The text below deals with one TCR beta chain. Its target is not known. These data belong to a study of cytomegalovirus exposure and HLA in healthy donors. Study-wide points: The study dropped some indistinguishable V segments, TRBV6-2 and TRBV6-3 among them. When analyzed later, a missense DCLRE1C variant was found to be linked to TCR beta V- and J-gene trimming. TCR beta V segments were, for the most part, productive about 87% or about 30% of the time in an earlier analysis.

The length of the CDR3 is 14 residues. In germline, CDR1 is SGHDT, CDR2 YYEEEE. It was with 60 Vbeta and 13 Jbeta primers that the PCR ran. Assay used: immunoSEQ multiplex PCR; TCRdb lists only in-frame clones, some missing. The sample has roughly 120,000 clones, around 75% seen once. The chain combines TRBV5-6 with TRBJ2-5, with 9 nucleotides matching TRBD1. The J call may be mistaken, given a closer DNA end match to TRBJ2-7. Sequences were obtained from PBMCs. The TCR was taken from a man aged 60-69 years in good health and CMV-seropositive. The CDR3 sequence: CASSLVGQGYEQYF. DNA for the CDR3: TGTGCCAGCAGCTTGGTGGGACAGGGCTACGAGCAGTACTTC.